This is a list of T cell receptor beta chains from one sample in a study of cytotoxic CD8 clonotypes in ibrutinib-treated CLL. TCRdb's copy holds only in-frame clones and misses some; the assay was immunoSEQ multiplex PCR. The sample has some 200,000 clones, about two thirds seen once. This specimen was PBMCs, taken after 24 months of ibrutinib treatment. The receptors shown here come from a human donor with chronic lymphocytic leukemia. CDR3s leave out the opening cysteine and the closing phenylalanine or tryptophan. The size of a clone is reported for some rows only, either as once, few or many, or as a class for expanded clones.

j_gene	v_gene	abundance	CDR3aa
TRBJ1-2	TRBV27	.	ASSERGYGYT
TRBJ2-5	TRBV5-6	once	ASSFSTSGRVETQY
TRBJ1-2	TRBV7-9	.	ASSFGTSDNYGYT
TRBJ2-1	TRBV15	.	ATSRGYASGSREQF
TRBJ2-7	TRBV6-1	once	ASTGYEQY
TRBJ1-2	TRBV7-2	.	ASSLALRGRDYGYT
TRBJ2-3	TRBV4-2	few	ASSQDASGRTDTDTQY
TRBJ1-2	TRBV28	.	ASSRTDSIYGYT
TRBJ2-7	TRBV6-1	.	ASSRIGRAVDEQY
TRBJ2-5	TRBV18	.	ASSRIAGTQETQY
TRBJ1-1	TRBV4-1	.	ASSHADEYTEAF
TRBJ2-3	TRBV14	.	ASSHALADSTDTQY
TRBJ2-2	TRBV9	.	ASSVVGTNTGELF
TRBJ2-1	TRBV5-4	.	ASSPSGGAGSYNEQF
TRBJ2-3	TRBV7-3	few	ASKVSGRTDTQY
TRBJ2-3	TRBV11-2	.	ASSLLLSGLTDTQY
TRBJ1-3	TRBV4-1	.	ASSQFYRGSGNTIY
TRBJ1-2	TRBV30	.	AWSEGTNYGYT
TRBJ2-7	TRBV4-3	.	ASSQGDREFEQY
TRBJ1-3	TRBV6-6	.	ASSTNLGTIY
TRBJ2-7	TRBV7-2	.	ASSPDRGTLYEQY